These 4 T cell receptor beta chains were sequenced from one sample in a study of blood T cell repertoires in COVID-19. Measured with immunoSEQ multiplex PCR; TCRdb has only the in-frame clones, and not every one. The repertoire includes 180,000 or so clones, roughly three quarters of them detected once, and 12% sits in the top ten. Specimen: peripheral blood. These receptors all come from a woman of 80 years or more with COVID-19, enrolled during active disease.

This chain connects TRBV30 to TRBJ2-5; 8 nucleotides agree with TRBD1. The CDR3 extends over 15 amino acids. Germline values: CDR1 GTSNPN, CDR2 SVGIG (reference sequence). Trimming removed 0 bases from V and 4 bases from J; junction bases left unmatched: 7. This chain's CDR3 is CAWSVSSGGGETQYF. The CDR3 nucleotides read TGTGCCTGGAGTGTATCGTCAGGGGGCGGAGAGACCCAGTACTTC.

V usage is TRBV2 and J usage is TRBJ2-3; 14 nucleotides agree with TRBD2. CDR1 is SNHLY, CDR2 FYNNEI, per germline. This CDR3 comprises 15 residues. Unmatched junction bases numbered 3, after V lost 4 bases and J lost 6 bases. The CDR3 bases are TGTGCCAGCAGTGGCCGACTAGCGGGAGGGGATACGCAGTATTTT. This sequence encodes CASSGRLAGGDTQYF.

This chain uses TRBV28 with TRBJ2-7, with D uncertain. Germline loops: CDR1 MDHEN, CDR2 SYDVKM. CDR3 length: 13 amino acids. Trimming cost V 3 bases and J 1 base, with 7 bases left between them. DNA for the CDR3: TGTGCCAGCAGTTTTCAGAAATCCTACGAGCAGTACTTC. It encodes CASSFQKSYEQYF.

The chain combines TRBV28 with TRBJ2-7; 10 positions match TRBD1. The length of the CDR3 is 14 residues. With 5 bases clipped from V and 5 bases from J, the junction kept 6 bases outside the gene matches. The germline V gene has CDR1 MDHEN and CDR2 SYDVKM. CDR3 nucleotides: TGTGCCAGCAGTAAGACAGGGGGCTCGGACGAGCAGTACTTC. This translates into CASSKTGGSDEQYF.